The clone carrying this T cell receptor beta chain has just a few counts. Its specificity is not known. The sample belongs to a study of T-cell reconstitution after alpha-beta-depleted transplantation in children. Regarding the study as a whole: Two months or so post-transplant, alpha-beta T cells reportedly derived from several hundred expanded graft clones. Elevated TCRbeta diversity at day 60 was traced, in some patients, to surviving recipient T cells and thymic progenitors.

Using unique molecular identifiers, the investigators prepared the TCRbeta library. One entry per CDR3 protein results from TCRdb running MiXCR on the PCR reads. This sample has roughly 790,000 distinct CDR3 sequences; 16% occur once, and the top ten carry just under 5%. Per the germline V gene, CDR1 is LGHNT and CDR2 is FRNRAP. Trimming shortened V by 4 bases and J by 2 bases, and 11 bases separated the two germline ends. The CDR3 contains 14 residues. Sequencing was performed on PBMCs, mostly from graft donor cells, taken 360 days after TCRalphabeta/CD19-depleted stem cell transplant. The clonotype originates from a male patient younger than 18 who had a stem cell transplant for acute lymphoblastic leukemia, so the T cells may come from the graft donor. The rearrangement links TRBV12-5 to TRBJ2-5, with D perhaps TRBD1 (6 bases). This chain's CDR3 is CASGSSGTQETQYF. CDR3 sequence (DNA): TGTGCTAGTGGTTCCTCCGGGACACAAGAGACCCAGTACTTC.